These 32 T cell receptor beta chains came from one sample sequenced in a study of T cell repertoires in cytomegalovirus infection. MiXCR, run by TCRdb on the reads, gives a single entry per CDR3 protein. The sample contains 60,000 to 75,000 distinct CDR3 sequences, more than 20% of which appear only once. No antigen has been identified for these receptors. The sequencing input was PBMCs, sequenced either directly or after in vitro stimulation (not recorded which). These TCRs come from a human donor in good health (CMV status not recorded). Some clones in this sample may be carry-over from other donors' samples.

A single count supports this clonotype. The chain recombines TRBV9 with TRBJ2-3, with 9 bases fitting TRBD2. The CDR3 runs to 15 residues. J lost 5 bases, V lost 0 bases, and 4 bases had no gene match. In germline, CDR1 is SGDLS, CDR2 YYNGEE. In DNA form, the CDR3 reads TGTGCCAGCAGCGTAGGCTTGCGGGAGGGAGATACGCAGTATTTT. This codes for CASSVGLREGDTQYF.

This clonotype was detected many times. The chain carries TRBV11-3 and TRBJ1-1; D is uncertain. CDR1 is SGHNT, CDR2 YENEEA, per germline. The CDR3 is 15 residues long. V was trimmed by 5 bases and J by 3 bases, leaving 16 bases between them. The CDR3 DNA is TGTGCCAGCAGCCCATTTCAGATGGGTGACACTGAAGCTTTCTTT. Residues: CASSPFQMGDTEAFF.

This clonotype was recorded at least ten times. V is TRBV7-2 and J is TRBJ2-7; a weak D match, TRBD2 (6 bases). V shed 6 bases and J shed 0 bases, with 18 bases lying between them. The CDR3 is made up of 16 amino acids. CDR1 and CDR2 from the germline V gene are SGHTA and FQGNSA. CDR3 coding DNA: TGTGCCAGCAGTTCCCCCGGTGGGGGGAGCTCCTACGAGCAGTACTTC. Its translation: CASSSPGGGSSYEQYF. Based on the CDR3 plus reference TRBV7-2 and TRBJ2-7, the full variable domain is GAGVSQSPSNKVTEKGKDVELRCDPISGHTALYWYRQSLGQGLEFLIYFQGNSAPDKSGLPSDRFSAERTGGSVSTLTIQRTQQEDSAVYLCASSSPGGGSSYEQYFGPGTRLTVT.

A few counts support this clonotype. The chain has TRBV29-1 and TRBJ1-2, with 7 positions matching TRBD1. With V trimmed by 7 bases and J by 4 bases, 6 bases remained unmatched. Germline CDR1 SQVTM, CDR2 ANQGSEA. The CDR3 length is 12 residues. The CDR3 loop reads CSGWTGIYGYTF. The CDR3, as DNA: TGCAGCGGATGGACAGGAATCTATGGCTACACCTTC.

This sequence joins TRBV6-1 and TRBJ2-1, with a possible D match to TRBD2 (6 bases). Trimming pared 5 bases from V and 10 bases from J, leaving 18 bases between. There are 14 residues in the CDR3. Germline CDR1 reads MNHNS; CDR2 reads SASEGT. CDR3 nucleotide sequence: TGTGCCAGCAGTTTACAACTTGGACTAAGGGAGCAGTTCTTC. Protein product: CASSLQLGLREQFF.

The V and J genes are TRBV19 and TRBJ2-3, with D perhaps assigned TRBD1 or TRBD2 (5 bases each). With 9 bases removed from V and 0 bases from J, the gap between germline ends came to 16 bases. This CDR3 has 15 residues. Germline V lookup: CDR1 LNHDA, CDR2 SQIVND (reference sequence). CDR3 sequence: CASRTRDLSTDTQYF. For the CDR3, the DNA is TGTGCCAGCCGAACCAGGGACCTCAGCACAGATACGCAGTATTTT.

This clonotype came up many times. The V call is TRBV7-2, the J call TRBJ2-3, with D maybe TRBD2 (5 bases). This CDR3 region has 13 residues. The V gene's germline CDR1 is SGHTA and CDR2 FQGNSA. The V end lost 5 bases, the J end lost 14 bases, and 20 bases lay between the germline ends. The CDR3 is CASSPIAGGGGYF. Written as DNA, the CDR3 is TGTGCCAGCAGCCCCATCGCCGGAGGTGGCGGGTATTTT.

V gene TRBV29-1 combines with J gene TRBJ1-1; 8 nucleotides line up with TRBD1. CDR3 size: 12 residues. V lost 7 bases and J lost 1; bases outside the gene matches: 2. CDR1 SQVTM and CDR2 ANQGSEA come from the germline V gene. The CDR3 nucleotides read TGCAGCGCCGGGACAGGGAACACTGAAGCTTTCTTT. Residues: CSAGTGNTEAFF.

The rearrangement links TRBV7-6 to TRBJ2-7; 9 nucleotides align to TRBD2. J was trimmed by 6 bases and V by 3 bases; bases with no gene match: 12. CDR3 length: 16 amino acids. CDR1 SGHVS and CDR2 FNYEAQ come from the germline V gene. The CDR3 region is CASSFKREVGAAEQYF. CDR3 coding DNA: TGTGCCAGCAGCTTTAAGCGGGAGGTTGGGGCGGCCGAGCAGTACTTC. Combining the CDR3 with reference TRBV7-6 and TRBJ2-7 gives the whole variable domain GAGVSQSPRYKVTKRGQDVALRCDPISGHVSLYWYRQALGQGPEFLTYFNYEAQQDKSGLPNDRFSAERPEGSISTLTIQRTEQRDSAMYRCASSFKREVGAAEQYFGPGTRLTVT.

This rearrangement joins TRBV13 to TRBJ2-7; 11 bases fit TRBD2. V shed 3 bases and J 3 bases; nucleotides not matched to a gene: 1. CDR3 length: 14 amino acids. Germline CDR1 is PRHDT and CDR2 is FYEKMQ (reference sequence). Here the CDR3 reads CASSLGLADYEQYF. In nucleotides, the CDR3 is TGTGCCAGCAGCTTGGGACTAGCGGACTACGAGCAGTACTTC.

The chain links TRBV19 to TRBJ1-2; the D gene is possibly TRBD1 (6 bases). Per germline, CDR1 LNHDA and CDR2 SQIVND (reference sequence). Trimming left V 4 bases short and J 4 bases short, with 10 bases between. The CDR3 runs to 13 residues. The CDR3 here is CASSTQGFYGYTF. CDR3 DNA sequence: TGTGCCAGTAGTACCCAGGGGTTCTATGGCTACACCTTC.

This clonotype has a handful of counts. The CDR3 sequence is CASRRSGTQYF. The CDR3 DNA reads as TGTGCCAGCCGGAGGTCGGGGACCCAGTACTTC. This chain connects TRBV11-2 to TRBJ2-5; D perhaps matches TRBD2 (5 bases). From germline, CDR1 is SGHAT and CDR2 FQNNGV. Trimming cost V 8 bases and J 7 bases, with 11 bases left between them. The CDR3 is 11 residues long.

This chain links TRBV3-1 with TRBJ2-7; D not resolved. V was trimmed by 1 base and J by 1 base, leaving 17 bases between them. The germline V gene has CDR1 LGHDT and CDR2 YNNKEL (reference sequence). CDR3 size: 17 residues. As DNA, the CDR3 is TGTGCCAGCAGCCAAGCCCGACTTGGAGATAGGTCCTACGAGCAGTACGTC. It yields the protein CASSQARLGDRSYEQYV.

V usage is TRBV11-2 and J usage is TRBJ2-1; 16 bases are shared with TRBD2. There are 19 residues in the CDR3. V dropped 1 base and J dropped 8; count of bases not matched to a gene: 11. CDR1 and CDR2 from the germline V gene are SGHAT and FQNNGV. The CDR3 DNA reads TGTGCCAGCAGCTTAGGACGCCCGGGACTAGCGGGAGGGGTTCATGAGCAGTTCTTC. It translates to CASSLGRPGLAGGVHEQFF.

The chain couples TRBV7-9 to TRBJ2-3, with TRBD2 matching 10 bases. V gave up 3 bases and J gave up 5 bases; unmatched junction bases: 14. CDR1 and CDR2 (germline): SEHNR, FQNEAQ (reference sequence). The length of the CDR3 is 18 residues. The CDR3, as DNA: TGTGCCAGCAGCTTTCCTAGCGGGAGTTGGGGGGAGAGAGATACGCAGTATTTT. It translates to CASSFPSGSWGERDTQYF.

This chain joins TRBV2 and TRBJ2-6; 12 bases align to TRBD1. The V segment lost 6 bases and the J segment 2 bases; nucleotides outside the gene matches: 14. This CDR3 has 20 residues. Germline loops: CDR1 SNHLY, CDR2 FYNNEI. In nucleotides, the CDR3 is TGTGCCAGCAGAGAGAGCACCCCGGGACAGGGGGCAACTGGGGCCAACGTCCTGACTTTC. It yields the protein CASRESTPGQGATGANVLTF.

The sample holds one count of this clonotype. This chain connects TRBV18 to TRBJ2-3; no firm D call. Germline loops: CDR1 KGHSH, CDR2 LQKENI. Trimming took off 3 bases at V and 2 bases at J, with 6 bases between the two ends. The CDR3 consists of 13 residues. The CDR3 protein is CASSPGVTDTQYF. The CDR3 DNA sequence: TGTGCCAGCTCACCTGGAGTCACAGATACGCAGTATTTT. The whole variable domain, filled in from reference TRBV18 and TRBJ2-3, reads NAGVMQNPRHLVRRRGQEARLRCSPMKGHSHVYWYRQLPEEGLKFMVYLQKENIIDESGMPKERFSAEFPKEGPSILRIQQVVRGDSAAYFCASSPGVTDTQYFGPGTRLTVL.

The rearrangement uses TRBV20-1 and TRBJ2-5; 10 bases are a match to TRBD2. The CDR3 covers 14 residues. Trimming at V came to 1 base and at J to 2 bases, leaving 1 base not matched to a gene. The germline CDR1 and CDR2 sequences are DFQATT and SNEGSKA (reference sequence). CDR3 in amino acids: CSARGTSGQETQYF. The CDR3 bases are TGCAGTGCTAGAGGGACTAGCGGACAAGAGACCCAGTACTTC.

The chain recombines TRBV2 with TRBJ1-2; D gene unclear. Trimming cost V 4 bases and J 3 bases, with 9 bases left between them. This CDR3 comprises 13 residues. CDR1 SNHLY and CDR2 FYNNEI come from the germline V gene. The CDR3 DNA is TGTGCCAGCAGTGTAGACGGATACTATGGCTACACCTTC. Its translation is CASSVDGYYGYTF.

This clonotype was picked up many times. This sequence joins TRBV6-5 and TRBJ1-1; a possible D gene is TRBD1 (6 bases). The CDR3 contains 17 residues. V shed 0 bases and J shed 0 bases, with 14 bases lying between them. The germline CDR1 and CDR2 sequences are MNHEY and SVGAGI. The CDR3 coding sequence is TGTGCCAGCAGTTACTCGATGGGGGCCAGCATGAACACTGAAGCTTTCTTT. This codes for CASSYSMGASMNTEAFF.

In nucleotides, the CDR3 is TGTGCCAGCAGGAGGTTCTCCTACGAGCAGTACTTC. It is translated as CASRRFSYEQYF. The chain couples TRBV28 to TRBJ2-7; no reliable D call. V shed 6 bases and J shed 0 bases, with 6 bases lying between them. CDR3 size: 12 residues. Germline V lookup: CDR1 MDHEN, CDR2 SYDVKM.

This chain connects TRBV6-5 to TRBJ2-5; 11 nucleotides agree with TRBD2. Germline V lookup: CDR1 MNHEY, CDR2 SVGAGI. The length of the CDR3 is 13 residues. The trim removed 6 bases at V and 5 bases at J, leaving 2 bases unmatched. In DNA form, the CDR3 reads TGTGCCAGCAGGGGACTAGCGGTTGAGACCCAGTACTTC. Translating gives CASRGLAVETQYF.

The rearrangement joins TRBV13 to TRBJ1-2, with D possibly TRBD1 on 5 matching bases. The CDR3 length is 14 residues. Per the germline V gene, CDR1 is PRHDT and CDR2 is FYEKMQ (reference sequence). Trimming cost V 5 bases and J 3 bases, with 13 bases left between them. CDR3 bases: TGTGCCAGCAGCGGGACTCACCTCGACTATGGCTACACCTTC. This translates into CASSGTHLDYGYTF. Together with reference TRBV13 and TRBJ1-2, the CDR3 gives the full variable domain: AAGVIQSPRHLIKEKRETATLKCYPIPRHDTVYWYQQGPGQDPQFLISFYEKMQSDKGSIPDRFSAQQFSDYHSELNMSSLELGDSALYFCASSGTHLDYGYTFGSGTRLTVV.

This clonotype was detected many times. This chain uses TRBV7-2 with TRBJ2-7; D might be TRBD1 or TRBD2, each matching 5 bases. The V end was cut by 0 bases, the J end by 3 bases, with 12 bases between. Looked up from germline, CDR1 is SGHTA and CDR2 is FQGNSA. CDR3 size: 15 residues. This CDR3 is CASSLAQGRSYEQYF. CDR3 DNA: TGTGCCAGCAGCTTAGCCCAGGGACGGAGCTACGAGCAGTACTTC.

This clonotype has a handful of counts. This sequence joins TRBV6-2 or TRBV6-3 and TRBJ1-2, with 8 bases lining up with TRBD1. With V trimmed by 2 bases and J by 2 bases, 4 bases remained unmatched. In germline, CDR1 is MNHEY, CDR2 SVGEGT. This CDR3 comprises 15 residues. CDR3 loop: CASSYAGGRNYGYTF. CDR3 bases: TGTGCCAGCAGTTACGCAGGGGGCAGGAACTATGGCTACACCTTC.

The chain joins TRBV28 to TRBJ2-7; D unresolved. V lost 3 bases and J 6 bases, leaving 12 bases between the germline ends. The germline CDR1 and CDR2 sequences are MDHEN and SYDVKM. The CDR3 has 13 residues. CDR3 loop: CASSFPRRGEQYF. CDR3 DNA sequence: TGTGCCAGCAGTTTCCCCCGTCGTGGCGAGCAGTACTTC.

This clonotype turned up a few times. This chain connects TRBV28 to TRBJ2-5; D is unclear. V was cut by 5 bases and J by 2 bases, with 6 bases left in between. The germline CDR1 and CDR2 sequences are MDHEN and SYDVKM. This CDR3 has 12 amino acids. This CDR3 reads CASSVGQETQYF. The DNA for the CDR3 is TGTGCCAGCAGTGTGGGACAAGAGACCCAGTACTTC.

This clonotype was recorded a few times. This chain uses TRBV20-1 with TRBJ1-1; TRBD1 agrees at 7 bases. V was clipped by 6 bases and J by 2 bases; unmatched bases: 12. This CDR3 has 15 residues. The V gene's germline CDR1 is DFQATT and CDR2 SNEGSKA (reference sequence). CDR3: CSAYSPSGGNTEAFF. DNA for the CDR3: TGCAGTGCCTACAGTCCCTCAGGGGGTAACACTGAAGCTTTCTTT.

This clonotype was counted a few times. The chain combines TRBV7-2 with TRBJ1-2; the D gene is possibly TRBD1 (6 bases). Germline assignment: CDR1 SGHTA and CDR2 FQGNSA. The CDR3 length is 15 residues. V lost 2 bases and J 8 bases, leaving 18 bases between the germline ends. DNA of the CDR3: TGTGCCAGCAGCTTAACCCCAGGGGAAGCGGGGGGCTACACCTTC. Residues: CASSLTPGEAGGYTF.

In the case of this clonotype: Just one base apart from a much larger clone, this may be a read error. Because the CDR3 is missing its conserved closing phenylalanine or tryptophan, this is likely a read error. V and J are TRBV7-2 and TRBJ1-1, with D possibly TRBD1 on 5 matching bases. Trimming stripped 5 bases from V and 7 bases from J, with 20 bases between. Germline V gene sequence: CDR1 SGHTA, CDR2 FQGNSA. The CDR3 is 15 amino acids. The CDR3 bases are TGTGCCAGCAGCCTAAGCTACGGGACTGTCCTTGAAGCTTTCTCT. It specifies CASSLSYGTVLEAFS.

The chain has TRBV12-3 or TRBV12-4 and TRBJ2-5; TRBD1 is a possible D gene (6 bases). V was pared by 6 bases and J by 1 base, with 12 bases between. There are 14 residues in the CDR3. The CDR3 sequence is CASSSQGPQETQYF. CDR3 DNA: TGTGCCAGCAGCTCACAGGGACCCCAAGAGACCCAGTACTTC.

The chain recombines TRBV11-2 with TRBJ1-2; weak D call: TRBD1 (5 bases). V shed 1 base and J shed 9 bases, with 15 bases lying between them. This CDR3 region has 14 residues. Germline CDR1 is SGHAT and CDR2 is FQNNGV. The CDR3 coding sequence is TGTGCCAGCAGCTTAGTAGTGCAGGGTGGATGCTACACCTTC. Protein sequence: CASSLVVQGGCYTF.